This T cell receptor beta chain was captured by sequencing in a study of CD8+CD57+ T cells in acquired aplastic anemia. Across the study: On average, sorted CD4+ and CD8+ cells gave roughly 3 ug of DNA.

Investigators profiled TCR beta VDJ and CDR3 from genomic DNA template. TCRdb re-derived calls from the reads in MiXCR, one entry per CDR3 protein. This sample has 260,000 or so distinct CDR3 sequences, with less than 85% found just once. CD8+CD57+ cell expansion, shown by flow cytometry, had occurred in the patients selected for sequencing. Severe acquired aplastic anemia affected all patients. This clonotype is labeled as medium-sized (0.01 to 0.1%). The antigen is not known. V gave up 3 bases and J gave up 0 bases, with 12 bases separating them. CDR1 is LNHNV and CDR2 is YYDKDF in the germline V gene (reference sequence). The CDR3 loop spans 15 amino acids. General observations from the study: Comparison of patients with controls identified twenty-nine shared CD8+ CDR3 sequences. Between the patient and control groups, CD8+ Simpson's diversity did not differ significantly.

This receptor was obtained from a human donor with aplastic anemia. Sequences were obtained from sorted CD4+, CD8+, or CD8+CD57+ T cells (not recorded which) from PBMCs. This chain links TRBV15 with TRBJ2-7; D is unresolved. The CDR3 DNA reads as TGTGCCACCAGCAGTGGATTGGAAAGCTCCTACGAGCAGTACTTC. It translates to CATSSGLESSYEQYF.